Listed below are T cell receptor beta chains from one sample, sequenced in a study of patients and donors after allogeneic stem cell transplantation. A single record per CDR3 protein comes from TCRdb applying MiXCR to the RT-PCR reads. In the table there are about 200,000 distinct CDR3 sequences, around two fifths of which are singletons. The sequencing sample was made of blood, either unsorted or a sorted T cell fraction (not recorded which). These receptors came from a human donor who was either an allogeneic HSCT recipient or a stem cell or donor lymphocyte infusion donor (not recorded which). It is not recorded whose cells these are; they may come from a transplant donor. CDR3s include the opening cysteine and the closing phenylalanine or tryptophan.

j_gene: TRBJ2-1
v_gene: TRBV11-1
CDR3aa: CASSSGGAPSNNEQFF

j_gene: TRBJ2-1
v_gene: TRBV20-1
CDR3aa: CSARGAGDYNEQFF

j_gene: TRBJ2-2
v_gene: TRBV5-1
CDR3aa: CASRLPGLAGPNTGELFF

j_gene: TRBJ2-2
v_gene: TRBV28
CDR3aa: CASSGIRGTGELFF

j_gene: TRBJ1-3
v_gene: TRBV7-6
CDR3aa: CASSLVGTSSSGNTIYF

j_gene: TRBJ1-1
v_gene: TRBV28
CDR3aa: CASSPHGGTGNTEAFF

j_gene: TRBJ1-5
v_gene: TRBV5-5
CDR3aa: CASRAGDNQPQHF

j_gene: TRBJ1-2
v_gene: TRBV6-1
CDR3aa: CASSEIGGSDGYTF

j_gene: TRBJ2-2
v_gene: TRBV15
CDR3aa: CASRRLAGVGTGELFF

j_gene: TRBJ1-1
v_gene: TRBV4-3
CDR3aa: CASSQAGQITEAFF

j_gene: TRBJ1-4
v_gene: TRBV12-3/TRBV12-4
CDR3aa: CASRTSGTALEKLFF

j_gene: TRBJ2-7
v_gene: TRBV28
CDR3aa: CASSCDRGDRHQTYEQYF

j_gene: TRBJ2-7
v_gene: TRBV5-1
CDR3aa: CASSLEGLAGVIEQYF

j_gene: TRBJ1-2
v_gene: TRBV19
CDR3aa: CASNHSTRFGYGYTF

j_gene: TRBJ1-6
v_gene: TRBV5-1
CDR3aa: CASSLDEVGNSPLHF

j_gene: TRBJ1-2
v_gene: TRBV29-1
CDR3aa: CSVPRLIRPGYTF

j_gene: TRBJ1-2
v_gene: TRBV12-3/TRBV12-4
CDR3aa: CASSPGTDNDGYTF

j_gene: TRBJ1-5
v_gene: TRBV11-2
CDR3aa: CASSTGGAQPQHF

j_gene: TRBJ2-3
v_gene: TRBV12-3/TRBV12-4
CDR3aa: CASSLKAGGPGDTQYF

j_gene: TRBJ1-2
v_gene: TRBV12-3/TRBV12-4
CDR3aa: CASSFAALGYTF

j_gene: TRBJ1-1
v_gene: TRBV5-1
CDR3aa: CASSYQGWGYEAFF

j_gene: TRBJ1-1
v_gene: TRBV15
CDR3aa: CATSRDRAGAGSEAFF

j_gene: TRBJ2-7
v_gene: TRBV20-1
CDR3aa: CSATDSGSTYEQYF

j_gene: TRBJ1-1
v_gene: TRBV12-3/TRBV12-4
CDR3aa: CASSLRSGPNTEAFF

j_gene: TRBJ2-1
v_gene: TRBV20-1
CDR3aa: CSARGGLVSNEQFF

j_gene: TRBJ2-5
v_gene: TRBV12-3/TRBV12-4
CDR3aa: CASSLAQGETQYF

j_gene: TRBJ1-1
v_gene: TRBV9
CDR3aa: CASSPRQGMNTEAFF

j_gene: TRBJ1-3
v_gene: TRBV29-1
CDR3aa: CSVDSGPSGNTIYF

j_gene: TRBJ2-3
v_gene: TRBV5-1
CDR3aa: CASSPGTPPSHQYF

j_gene: TRBJ1-1
v_gene: TRBV7-2
CDR3aa: CASSLGRTTEAFF

j_gene: TRBJ1-2
v_gene: TRBV6-6
CDR3aa: CASSYDRADYGYTF

j_gene: TRBJ1-2
v_gene: TRBV7-9
CDR3aa: CASSLEDNQAQYTF

j_gene: TRBJ2-5
v_gene: TRBV21-1
CDR3aa: CASSFPGTGVFPEETQYF

j_gene: TRBJ2-4
v_gene: TRBV5-5
CDR3aa: CASSLAGAGGLARNIQYF

j_gene: TRBJ2-1
v_gene: TRBV7-2
CDR3aa: CASSLAGIYEQFF

j_gene: TRBJ1-1
v_gene: TRBV4-1
CDR3aa: CASSQAPGQGKAFF

j_gene: TRBJ1-1
v_gene: TRBV28
CDR3aa: CASSLWSWDRGHTEAFF

j_gene: TRBJ1-5
v_gene: TRBV4-2
CDR3aa: CASSQAGQGEDQPQHF

j_gene: TRBJ1-1
v_gene: TRBV7-8
CDR3aa: CASSSDRGRGEEAFF

j_gene: TRBJ1-1
v_gene: TRBV12-3/TRBV12-4
CDR3aa: CASSPRGGARENTEAFF

j_gene: TRBJ1-1
v_gene: TRBV30
CDR3aa: CAWATGSSIAFF

j_gene: TRBJ1-4
v_gene: TRBV5-1
CDR3aa: CASSRDREEANEKLFF

j_gene: TRBJ1-2
v_gene: TRBV18
CDR3aa: CASSPNGDGNYGYTF

j_gene: TRBJ2-1
v_gene: TRBV7-6
CDR3aa: CASSLATSSYNEQFF

j_gene: TRBJ1-5
v_gene: TRBV20-1
CDR3aa: CSASPTGNQPQHF

j_gene: TRBJ2-7
v_gene: TRBV29-1
CDR3aa: CSVELAGNYEQYF

j_gene: TRBJ2-2
v_gene: TRBV5-6
CDR3aa: CASSPDRGYTGELFF

j_gene: TRBJ1-1
v_gene: TRBV4-1
CDR3aa: CASSPGPGTGSNTEAFF

j_gene: TRBJ1-2
v_gene: TRBV12-3/TRBV12-4
CDR3aa: CASSLSDRSAGYTF

j_gene: TRBJ2-7
v_gene: TRBV3-1
CDR3aa: CASSQVGRVEQYF

j_gene: TRBJ2-7
v_gene: TRBV14
CDR3aa: CASSRTGKLTYEQYF

j_gene: TRBJ1-2
v_gene: TRBV29-1
CDR3aa: CSVAQRNNYGYTF